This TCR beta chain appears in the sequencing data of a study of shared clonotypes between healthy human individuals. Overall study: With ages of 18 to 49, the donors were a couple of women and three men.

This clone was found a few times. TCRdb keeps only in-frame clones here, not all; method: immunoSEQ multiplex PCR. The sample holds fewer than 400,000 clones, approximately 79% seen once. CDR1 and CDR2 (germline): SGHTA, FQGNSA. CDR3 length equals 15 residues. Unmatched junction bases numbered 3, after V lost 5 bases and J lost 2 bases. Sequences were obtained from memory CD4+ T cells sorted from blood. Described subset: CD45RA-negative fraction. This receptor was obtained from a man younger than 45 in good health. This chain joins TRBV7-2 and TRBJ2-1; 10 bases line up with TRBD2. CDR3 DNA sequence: TGTGCCAGCAGCCCTCTAGCGGGGGCCTACAATGAGCAGTTCTTC. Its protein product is CASSPLAGAYNEQFF.